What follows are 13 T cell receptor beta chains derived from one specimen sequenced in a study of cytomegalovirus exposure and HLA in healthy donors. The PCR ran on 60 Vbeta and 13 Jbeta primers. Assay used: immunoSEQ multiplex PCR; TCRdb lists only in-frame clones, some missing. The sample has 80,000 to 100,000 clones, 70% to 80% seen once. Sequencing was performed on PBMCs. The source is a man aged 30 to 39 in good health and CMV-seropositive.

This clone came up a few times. The CDR3 DNA reads as TGTGCCAGCAGACCGGACTCGAGAACTGAAGCTTTCTTT. Protein sequence: CASRPDSRTEAFF. The J gene is TRBJ1-1, the V gene TRBV6-5; unclear D gene. V lost 6 bases and J lost 5, with 13 bases in between. Germline lookup yields CDR1 MNHEY and CDR2 SVGAGI. This CDR3 comprises 13 residues.

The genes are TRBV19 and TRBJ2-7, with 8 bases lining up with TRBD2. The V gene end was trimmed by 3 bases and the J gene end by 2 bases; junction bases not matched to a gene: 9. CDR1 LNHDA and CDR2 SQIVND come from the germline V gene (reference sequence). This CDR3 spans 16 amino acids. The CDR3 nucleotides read TGTGCCAGTAGTATGGGACTAGGAGGCCGCACCTACGAGCAGTACTTC. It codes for CASSMGLGGRTYEQYF.

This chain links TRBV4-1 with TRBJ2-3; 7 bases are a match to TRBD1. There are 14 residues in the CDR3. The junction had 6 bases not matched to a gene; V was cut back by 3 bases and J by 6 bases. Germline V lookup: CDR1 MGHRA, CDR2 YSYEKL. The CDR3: CASSQGQRRDTQYF. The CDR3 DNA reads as TGCGCCAGCAGCCAGGGACAGCGACGGGATACGCAGTATTTT.

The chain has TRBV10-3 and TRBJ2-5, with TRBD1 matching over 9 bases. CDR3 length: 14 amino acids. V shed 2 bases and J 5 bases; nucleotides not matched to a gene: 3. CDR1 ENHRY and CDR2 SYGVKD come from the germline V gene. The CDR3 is CAISEIQGAETQYF. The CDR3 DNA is TGTGCCATCAGTGAGATACAGGGGGCCGAGACCCAGTACTTC.

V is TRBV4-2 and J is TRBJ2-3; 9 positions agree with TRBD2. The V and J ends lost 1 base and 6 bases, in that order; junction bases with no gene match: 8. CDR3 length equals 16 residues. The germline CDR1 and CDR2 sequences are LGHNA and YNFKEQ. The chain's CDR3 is CASSQAKAGGPDTQYF. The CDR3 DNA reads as TGTGCCAGCAGCCAAGCGAAGGCGGGGGGGCCTGATACGCAGTATTTT.

DNA for the CDR3: TGTGCCTTCAACAGGGGCCAGTTCTTC. It is translated as CAFNRGQFF. The genes are TRBV30 and TRBJ2-1, with 7 bases lining up with TRBD1. With V trimmed by 7 bases and J by 13 bases, 4 bases remained unmatched. Germline loops: CDR1 GTSNPN, CDR2 SVGIG (reference sequence). This CDR3 has 9 amino acids.

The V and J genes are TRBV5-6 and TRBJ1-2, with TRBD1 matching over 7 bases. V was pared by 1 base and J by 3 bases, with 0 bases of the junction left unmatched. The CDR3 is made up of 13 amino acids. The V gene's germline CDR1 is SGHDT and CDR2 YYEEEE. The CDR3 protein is CASSLTGDYGYTF. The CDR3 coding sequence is TGTGCCAGCAGCTTGACAGGGGACTATGGCTACACCTTC. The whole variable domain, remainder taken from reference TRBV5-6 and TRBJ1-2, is DAGVTQSPTHLIKTRGQQVTLRCSPKSGHDTVSWYQQALGQGPQFIFQYYEEEERQRGNFPDRFSGHQFPNYSSELNVNALLLGDSALYLCASSLTGDYGYTFGSGTRLTVV.

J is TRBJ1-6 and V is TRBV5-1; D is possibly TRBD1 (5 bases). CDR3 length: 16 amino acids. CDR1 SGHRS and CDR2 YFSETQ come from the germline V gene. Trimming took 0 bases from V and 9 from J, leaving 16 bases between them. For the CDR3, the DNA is TGCGCCAGCAGCTTGGATAGCCCGGGGGTAACTTCACCCCTCCACTTT. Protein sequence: CASSLDSPGVTSPLHF.

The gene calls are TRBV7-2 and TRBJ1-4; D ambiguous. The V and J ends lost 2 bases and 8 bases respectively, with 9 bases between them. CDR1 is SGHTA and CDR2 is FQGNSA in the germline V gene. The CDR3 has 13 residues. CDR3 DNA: TGTGCCAGCAGCTTACTGGGCCCGGAAAAACTGTTTTTT. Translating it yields CASSLLGPEKLFF.

CDR3 bases: TGTGCCAGCAGCCATACTAGCGGGGTTAACCTTGAGCAGTTCTTC. Its translation: CASSHTSGVNLEQFF. The rearrangement uses TRBV14 and TRBJ2-1; 10 nucleotides agree with TRBD2. With V trimmed by 3 bases and J by 9 bases, 8 bases remained unmatched. Germline V gene data show CDR1 as SGHDN and CDR2 as FVKESK. The CDR3 consists of 15 residues.

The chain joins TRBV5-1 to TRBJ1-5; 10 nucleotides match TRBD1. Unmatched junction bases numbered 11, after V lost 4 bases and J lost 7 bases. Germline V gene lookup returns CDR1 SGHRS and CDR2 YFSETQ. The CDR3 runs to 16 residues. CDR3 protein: CASSQEGTGAGQPQHF. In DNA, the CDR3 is TGCGCCAGCAGCCAGGAGGGGACAGGGGCCGGGCAGCCCCAGCATTTT.

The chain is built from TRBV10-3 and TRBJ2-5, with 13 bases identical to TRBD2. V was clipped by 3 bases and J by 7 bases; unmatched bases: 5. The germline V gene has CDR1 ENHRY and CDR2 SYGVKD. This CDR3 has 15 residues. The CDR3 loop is CAISEGLAGVGTQYF. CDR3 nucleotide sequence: TGTGCCATCAGTGAAGGACTAGCGGGAGTTGGGACCCAGTACTTC.

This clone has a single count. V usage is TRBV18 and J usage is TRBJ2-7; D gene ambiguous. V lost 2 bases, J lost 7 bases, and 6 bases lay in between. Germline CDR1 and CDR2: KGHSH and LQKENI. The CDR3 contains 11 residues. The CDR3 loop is CASSPSVEQYF. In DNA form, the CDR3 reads TGTGCCAGCTCACCATCGGTGGAGCAGTACTTC.